A single sample gave rise to the 3 T cell receptor beta chains below, sequenced in a study of shared clonotypes between healthy human individuals (dated by TCRdb to the early 2020s). Receptor libraries were prepared by the immunoSEQ multiplex PCR assay. TCRdb's version of the immuneACCESS table is confined to in-frame rearrangements and falls short of the full clone set. An unresolved V gene accounts for under half of the shortfall where checked; the remainder is of unknown origin. The sample yields approximately 2.5 million clones; 80% to 95% were counted once. Of the sample, 0.36% falls within the top ten clones. The sample taken for sequencing was naive CD4+ T cells from PBMCs. The meaning of the sample's cell subset or site label: CD45RA+ positively selected. Source of these receptors: a man aged 18 to 35 in good health. Some clones in this sample may be carry-over from other donors' samples.

The genes are TRBV7-9 and TRBJ1-2; weak D call: TRBD1 (5 bases). V lost 4 bases and J 6 bases, leaving 21 bases between the germline ends. Germline values: CDR1 SEHNR, CDR2 FQNEAQ (reference sequence). CDR3 length: 16 residues. DNA for the CDR3: TGTGCCAGCAGCTCGAAGTCAGGGATCTCAGACGATGGCTACACCTTC. Translating gives CASSSKSGISDDGYTF.

This rearrangement joins TRBV5-1 to TRBJ1-2; D unclear. Germline-derived CDR1 and CDR2 are SGHRS and YFSETQ. The V and J ends lost 1 base and 5 bases respectively, with 12 bases between them. This CDR3 contains 14 residues. The CDR3 spells CASSLLPTQYGYTF. The DNA for the CDR3 is TGCGCCAGCAGCTTGCTCCCCACCCAGTATGGCTACACCTTC.

The chain uses TRBV28 and TRBJ2-3; D may be TRBD1 (6 bases). The germline gives CDR1 MDHEN, CDR2 SYDVKM. This CDR3 spans 16 amino acids. V shed 5 bases and J shed 0 bases, with 15 bases lying between them. CDR3 loop: CASSIFTGSSTDTQYF. Here the CDR3 DNA reads TGTGCCAGCAGTATATTTACAGGGAGTAGCACAGATACGCAGTATTTT.